Shown below are 20 T cell receptor beta chains from a single sample sequenced in a study of a mutant IDH1 vaccine in newly diagnosed glioma. The time point is: baseline, week 1 (first vaccination visit). Treatment noted: pre-vaccination baseline after standard-of-care therapy. The table came from immunoSEQ multiplex PCR; TCRdb's copy has only in-frame clones and leaves some out. The sample shows 65,000 to 70,000 clones, 65% to 85% of them seen only once. Specimen: peripheral blood mononuclear cells (PBMCs), collected from a glioma patient treated with radiotherapy, temozolomide or both. The receptors stem from a woman aged 18-29 years with glioma. Some clones in this sample may be carry-over from other donors' samples.

CDR3 loop: CASSMRKGMNTEAFF. In nucleotides, the CDR3 is TGTGCCAGTAGTATGAGAAAGGGGATGAACACTGAAGCTTTCTTT. The J gene is TRBJ1-1, the V gene TRBV19, with D possibly matching TRBD1 (5 bases). This CDR3 has 15 residues. Germline V gene lookup returns CDR1 LNHDA and CDR2 SQIVND (reference sequence). Trimming left V 3 bases short and J 0 bases short, with 11 bases between.

V gene TRBV27 combines with J gene TRBJ2-2; a weak D match, TRBD1 (5 bases). The CDR3 contains 15 residues. The germline gives CDR1 MNHEY, CDR2 SMNVEV (reference sequence). Between the trimmed V and J ends, which lost 2 bases and 2 bases, there was a span of 9 bases. As DNA, the CDR3 is TGTGCCAGCAGTTTACGGCAGGGAAACACCGGGGAGCTGTTTTTT. Protein sequence: CASSLRQGNTGELFF.

This clone was seen just once. Distinct nucleotide sequences in the sample also encode this CDR3. The rearrangement links TRBV2 to TRBJ2-1, with TRBD2 matching 11 bases. Germline V gene lookup returns CDR1 SNHLY and CDR2 FYNNEI. Trimming took 4 bases from V and 5 from J; bases not matched to a gene: 1. The CDR3 totals 14 residues. The chain's CDR3 is CASSGLAGNNEQFF. As DNA, the CDR3 is TGTGCCAGCAGTGGACTAGCGGGAAACAATGAGCAGTTCTTC.

This clone was counted a few times. This rearrangement joins TRBV7-3 to TRBJ2-3; 9 nucleotides agree with TRBD1. V lost 4 bases, J lost 10 bases, and 3 bases stayed unmatched. Germline CDR1 SGHTA, CDR2 FQGTGA. CDR3 size: 12 residues. The CDR3, as DNA: TGTGCCAGCAGCTCGGACAGGGGTCCGCAGTATTTT. This translates into CASSSDRGPQYF.

The chain has TRBV6-1 and TRBJ1-1; D ambiguous. Germline-derived CDR1 and CDR2 are MNHNS and SASEGT. This CDR3 has 13 residues. Between the trimmed V and J ends, which lost 6 bases and 1 base, there was a span of 9 bases. The CDR3 region is CASRVTTNTEAFF. CDR3 DNA sequence: TGTGCCAGCAGAGTGACAACGAACACTGAAGCTTTCTTT.

This clone was found many times. This sequence joins TRBV25-1 and TRBJ1-5; TRBD1 matches 8 bases. The CDR3 is 16 amino acids. Germline V CDR1 and CDR2: MGHDK, SYGVNS. V shed 4 bases, J shed 2 bases, and the junction held 7 bases outside the gene matches. This CDR3 reads CASSALDRAGNQPQHF. The CDR3 nucleotides read TGTGCCAGCAGTGCCTTGGACAGGGCGGGCAATCAGCCCCAGCATTTT.

The J gene is TRBJ1-2, the V gene TRBV4-3, with D perhaps TRBD1 (5 bases). The germline V gene encodes CDR1 LGHNA and CDR2 YSLEER. Trimming left V 2 bases short and J 7 bases short, with 14 bases between. This CDR3 has 14 amino acids. CDR3 bases: TGCGCCAGCAGCCAATCGCCAGGGACCCCTGGCTACACCTTC. Its protein product is CASSQSPGTPGYTF.

The rearrangement links TRBV19 to TRBJ1-1; D gene ambiguous. V lost 4 bases to trimming and J lost 1 base, with 7 bases between them. This CDR3 has 13 residues. Germline lookup yields CDR1 LNHDA and CDR2 SQIVND (reference sequence). The CDR3 protein is CASSNSGNTEAFF. CDR3 DNA: TGTGCCAGTAGTAACTCGGGGAACACTGAAGCTTTCTTT.

This rearrangement joins TRBV19 to TRBJ1-2; D is perhaps TRBD1 (6 bases). Trimming left V 5 bases short and J 2 bases short, with 12 bases between. CDR3 length: 14 amino acids. Per germline, CDR1 LNHDA and CDR2 SQIVND (reference sequence). CDR3 residues: CASSAPGDNYGYTF. CDR3 bases: TGTGCCAGTAGTGCTCCAGGGGACAACTATGGCTACACCTTC.

The gene calls are TRBV11-2 and TRBJ1-2, with 7 bases fitting TRBD1. With 2 bases clipped from V and 8 bases from J, the junction kept 5 bases outside the gene matches. CDR1 is SGHAT, CDR2 FQNNGV, per germline. The CDR3 has 13 amino acids. The CDR3 loop reads CASSLRGREGYTF. As DNA, the CDR3 is TGTGCCAGCAGCTTAAGGGGGCGGGAAGGCTACACCTTC.

This chain links TRBV2 with TRBJ2-4, with 9 bases identical to TRBD2. Trimming at V came to 6 bases and at J to 0 bases, leaving 9 bases not matched to a gene. The V gene's germline CDR1 is SNHLY and CDR2 FYNNEI. There are 17 residues in the CDR3. The CDR3 protein is CASRGLAGVGAKNIQYF. The CDR3 region has the DNA TGTGCCAGCAGGGGGTTAGCGGGAGTTGGAGCCAAAAACATTCAGTACTTC.

The count of this clone is one. The chain links TRBV19 to TRBJ1-1, with D maybe TRBD1 (6 bases). Germline V gene lookup returns CDR1 LNHDA and CDR2 SQIVND (reference sequence). V shed 4 bases and J shed 2 bases, with 14 bases lying between them. The CDR3 sequence is 15 residues long. The CDR3, as DNA: TGTGCCAGTAGTACGGGGGGCGTGATTAACACTGAAGCTTTCTTT. It translates to CASSTGGVINTEAFF.

This clone was observed a single time. CDR3 nucleotide sequence: TGTGCCAGCAGGAGACTAGCGGGAGATTCTAACGAGCAGTACTTC. It translates to CASRRLAGDSNEQYF. This rearrangement joins TRBV6-1 to TRBJ2-7; 12 positions match TRBD2. The CDR3 is made up of 15 amino acids. V lost 6 bases to trimming and J lost 5 bases; unmatched junction nucleotides: 8. In germline, CDR1 is MNHNS, CDR2 SASEGT.

The genes are TRBV29-1 and TRBJ1-1; 10 bases are shared with TRBD1. From germline, CDR1 is SQVTM and CDR2 ANQGSEA. The CDR3 has 15 amino acids. J was trimmed by 2 bases and V by 5 bases; bases with no gene match: 8. The CDR3 nucleotides read TGCAGCGTTACGGACAGGGGGATATTAAACACTGAAGCTTTCTTT. Translating gives CSVTDRGILNTEAFF.

The chain employs TRBV10-1 and TRBJ2-3; D is possibly TRBD1 (6 bases). There are 18 residues in the CDR3. Germline V gives CDR1 WNHNN, CDR2 SYGVQD (reference sequence). Trimming removed 0 bases at V and 0 bases at J, with 16 bases between. The CDR3 DNA follows: TGCGCCAGCAGTGAGTCGACCGGGACAACTACTAGCACAGATACGCAGTATTTT. Protein sequence: CASSESTGTTTSTDTQYF.

V usage is TRBV5-1 and J usage is TRBJ1-2; TRBD1 agrees at 7 bases. V was clipped by 1 base and J by 6 bases; unmatched bases: 15. The CDR3 sequence is 17 residues long. The germline V gene has CDR1 SGHRS and CDR2 YFSETQ. As DNA, the CDR3 is TGCGCCAGCAGCTTGAACGGACAGGAACGAGGACTGGATGGCTACACCTTC. It codes for CASSLNGQERGLDGYTF. The complete variable domain, with remaining parts taken from reference TRBV5-1 and TRBJ1-2, reads KAGVTQTPRYLIKTRGQQVTLSCSPISGHRSVSWYQQTPGQGLQFLFEYFSETQRNKGNFPGRFSGRQFSNSRSEMNVSTLELGDSALYLCASSLNGQERGLDGYTFGSGTRLTVV.

The V call is TRBV2, the J call TRBJ1-6; 9 positions match TRBD1. V gave up 5 bases and J gave up 11 bases; unmatched junction bases: 10. Germline assignment: CDR1 SNHLY and CDR2 FYNNEI. The CDR3 consists of 15 residues. CDR3 sequence: CASSQGQGQVAPLHF. The DNA of the CDR3 is TGTGCCAGCAGTCAGGGACAGGGCCAGGTGGCACCCCTCCACTTT.

This sequence joins TRBV6-1 and TRBJ1-2, with D tentatively TRBD1 (5 bases). This CDR3 has 15 residues. The V gene lost 8 bases and the J gene lost 3 bases, with 19 bases spanning the gap. CDR1 and CDR2 (germline): MNHNS, SASEGT. The CDR3 sequence: CASAPWGVRDYGYTF. The CDR3 DNA sequence: TGTGCCAGCGCTCCGTGGGGGGTTAGGGACTATGGCTACACCTTC.

V and J are TRBV5-6 and TRBJ2-7; D is uncertain. V was shortened by 2 bases and J by 7 bases, with 10 bases between the two germline ends. The CDR3 consists of 12 residues. Germline assignment: CDR1 SGHDT and CDR2 YYEEEE. DNA for the CDR3: TGTGCCAGCAGCTTCGGGCCCCGGGAGCAGTACTTC. Translated, it gives CASSFGPREQYF.

The chain employs TRBV9 and TRBJ1-2; maybe TRBD1 (5 bases). Trimming left V 2 bases short and J 9 bases short, with 11 bases between. Germline-derived CDR1 and CDR2 are SGDLS and YYNGEE. This CDR3 contains 12 residues. The CDR3 sequence: CASSVDGGSYTF. The CDR3 bases are TGTGCCAGCAGCGTTGACGGGGGGAGCTACACCTTC.